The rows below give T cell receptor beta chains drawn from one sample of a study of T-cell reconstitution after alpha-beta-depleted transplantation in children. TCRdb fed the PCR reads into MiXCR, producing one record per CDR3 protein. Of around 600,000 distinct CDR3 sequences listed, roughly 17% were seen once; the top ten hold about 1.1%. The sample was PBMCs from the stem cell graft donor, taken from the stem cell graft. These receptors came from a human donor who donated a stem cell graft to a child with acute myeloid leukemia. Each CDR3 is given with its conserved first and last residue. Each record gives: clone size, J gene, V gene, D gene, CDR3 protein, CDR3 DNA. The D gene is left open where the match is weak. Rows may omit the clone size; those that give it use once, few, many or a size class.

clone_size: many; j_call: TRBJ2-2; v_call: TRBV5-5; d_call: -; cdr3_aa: CASRRTDLNTGELFF; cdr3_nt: TGTGCCAGCAGACGGACGGACCTTAACACCGGGGAGCTGTTTTTT
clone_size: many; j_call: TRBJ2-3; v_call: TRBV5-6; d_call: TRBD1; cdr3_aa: CASSKRIQGRVTDTQYF; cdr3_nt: TGTGCCAGCAGCAAACGAATACAGGGGCGGGTCACAGATACGCAGTATTTT
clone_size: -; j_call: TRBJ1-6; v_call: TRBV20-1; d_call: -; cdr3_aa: CSARVGQSANPPLHF; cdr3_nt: TGCAGTGCTAGAGTAGGACAGAGCGCTAATCCACCCCTCCACTTT
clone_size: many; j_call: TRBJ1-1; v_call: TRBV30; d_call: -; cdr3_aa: CACPGTLNTEAFF; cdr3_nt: TGTGCCTGTCCCGGGACACTGAACACTGAAGCTTTCTTT
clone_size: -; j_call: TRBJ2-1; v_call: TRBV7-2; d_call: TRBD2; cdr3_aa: CASSSIRVAGGPQFF; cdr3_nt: TGTGCCAGCAGCTCGATTCGTGTAGCGGGGGGGCCGCAGTTCTTC
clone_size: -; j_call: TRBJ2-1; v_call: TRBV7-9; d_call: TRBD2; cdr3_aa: CASSLRRGGSSYNEQFF; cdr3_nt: TGTGCCAGCAGCTTACGGCGGGGAGGGAGCTCCTACAATGAGCAGTTCTTC
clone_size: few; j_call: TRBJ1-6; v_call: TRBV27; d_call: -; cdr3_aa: CASRQDYNSPLHF; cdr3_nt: TGTGCCAGCCGACAGGACTATAATTCACCCCTCCACTTT
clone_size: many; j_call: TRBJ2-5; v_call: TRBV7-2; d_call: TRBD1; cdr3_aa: CASILRGGRAQETQYF; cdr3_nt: TGTGCCAGCATCTTGCGAGGGGGCCGCGCCCAAGAGACCCAGTACTTC
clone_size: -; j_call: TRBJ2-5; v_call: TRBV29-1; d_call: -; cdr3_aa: CSVGASIPPQETQYF; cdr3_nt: TGCAGCGTTGGGGCCTCTATTCCTCCCCAAGAGACCCAGTACTTC
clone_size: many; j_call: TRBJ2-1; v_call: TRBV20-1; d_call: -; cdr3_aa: CSARELDRDEQFF; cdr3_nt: TGCAGTGCTAGAGAGCTAGATAGGGATGAGCAGTTCTTC
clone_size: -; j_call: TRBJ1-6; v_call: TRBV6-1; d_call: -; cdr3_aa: CASSGRPSSYNSPLHF; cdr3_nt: TGTGCCAGCAGTGGAAGGCCGAGCTCCTATAATTCACCCCTCCACTTT
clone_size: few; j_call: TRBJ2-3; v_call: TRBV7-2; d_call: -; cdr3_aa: CASTHGPRAPDTQYF; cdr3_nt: TGTGCCTCCACCCACGGCCCCCGCGCGCCGGATACGCAGTATTTT
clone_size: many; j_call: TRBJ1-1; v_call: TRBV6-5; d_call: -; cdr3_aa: CASMGNTEAFF; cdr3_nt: TGTGCCAGCATGGGAAACACTGAAGCTTTCTTT
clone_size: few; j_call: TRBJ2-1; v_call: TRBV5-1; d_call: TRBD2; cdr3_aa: CASSFLGSGGGGEQFF; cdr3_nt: TGCGCCAGCAGCTTCCTGGGTAGCGGGGGAGGAGGTGAGCAGTTCTTC
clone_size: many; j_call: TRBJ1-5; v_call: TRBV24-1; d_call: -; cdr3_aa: CATSTSSNQPQHF; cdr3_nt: TGTGCCACCAGTACGTCGAGCAATCAGCCCCAGCATTTT
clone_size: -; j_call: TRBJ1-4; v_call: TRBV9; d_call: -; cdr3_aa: CASSVGPGEKLFF; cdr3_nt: TGTGCCAGCAGCGTGGGACCGGGGGAAAAACTGTTTTTT
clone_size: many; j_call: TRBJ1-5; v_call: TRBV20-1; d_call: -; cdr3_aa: CSARPGFSNQPQHF; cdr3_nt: TGCAGTGCTCGGCCGGGATTTAGCAATCAGCCCCAGCATTTT
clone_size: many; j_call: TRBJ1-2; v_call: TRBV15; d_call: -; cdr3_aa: CATSRELSDYGYTF; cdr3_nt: TGTGCCACCAGCAGAGAGTTGTCAGACTATGGCTACACCTTC
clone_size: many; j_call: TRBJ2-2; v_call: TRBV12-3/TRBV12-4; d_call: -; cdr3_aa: CASSPFRTLDTGELFF; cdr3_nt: TGTGCCAGCAGCCCTTTCAGGACGCTTGACACCGGGGAGCTGTTTTTT
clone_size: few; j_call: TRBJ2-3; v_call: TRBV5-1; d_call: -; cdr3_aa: CASSLMGALDTQYF; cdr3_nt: TGCGCCAGCAGCTTGATGGGGGCCTTGGATACGCAGTATTTT
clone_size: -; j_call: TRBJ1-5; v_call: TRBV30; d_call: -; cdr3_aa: CAWSLSTTGNQPQHF; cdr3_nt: TGTGCCTGGAGTCTTTCCACGACTGGGAATCAGCCCCAGCATTTT
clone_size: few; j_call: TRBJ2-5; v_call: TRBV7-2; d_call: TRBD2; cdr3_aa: CASSLQTSGEETQYF; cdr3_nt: TGTGCCAGCAGCCTGCAGACTAGCGGGGAAGAGACCCAGTACTTC
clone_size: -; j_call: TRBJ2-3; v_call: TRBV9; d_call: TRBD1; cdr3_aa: CASSAGQGAMTDTQYF; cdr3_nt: TGTGCCAGCAGCGCGGGCCAGGGGGCGATGACAGATACGCAGTATTTT
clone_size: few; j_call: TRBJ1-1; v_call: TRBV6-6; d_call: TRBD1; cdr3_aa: CASSYATGEAFF; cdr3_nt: TGTGCCAGCAGTTACGCGACAGGGGAAGCTTTCTTT
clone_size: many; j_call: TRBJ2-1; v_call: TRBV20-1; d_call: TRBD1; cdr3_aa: CSARTGGMDNEQFF; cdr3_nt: TGCAGTGCTAGGACAGGGGGTATGGACAATGAGCAGTTCTTC
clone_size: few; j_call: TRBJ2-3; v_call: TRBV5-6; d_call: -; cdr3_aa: CASSSSSDTQYF; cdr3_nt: TGTGCCAGCAGCTCCTCATCGGATACGCAGTATTTT
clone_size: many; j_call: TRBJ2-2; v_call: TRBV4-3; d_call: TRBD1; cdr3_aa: CASSRGQGSTGELFF; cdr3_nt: TGCGCCAGCAGCCGGGGACAGGGTAGCACCGGGGAGCTGTTTTTT
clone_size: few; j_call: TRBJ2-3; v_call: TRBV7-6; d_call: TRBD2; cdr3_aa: CASSSDLAGGTDTQYF; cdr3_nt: TGTGCCAGCAGCTCTGATCTAGCGGGGGGGACAGATACGCAGTATTTT
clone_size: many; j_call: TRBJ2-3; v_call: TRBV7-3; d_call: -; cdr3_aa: CASSLTSGEADTQYF; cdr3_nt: TGTGCCAGCAGCTTAACTAGTGGGGAGGCAGATACGCAGTATTTT
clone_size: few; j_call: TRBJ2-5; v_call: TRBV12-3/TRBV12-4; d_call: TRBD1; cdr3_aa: CASSFWDRGPGQETQYF; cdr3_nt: TGTGCCAGCAGTTTTTGGGACAGGGGGCCTGGACAAGAGACCCAGTACTTC